This TCR beta chain was profiled in a study of blood T cell repertoires in COVID-19. For the study at large: Samples came from the United States, Italy and Spain, spanning acute and convalescent COVID-19. PBMCs, B-cell-depleted T cells, or T cells provided the cDNA or gDNA that made up the material.

In the authors' methods: Estimation of nucleated cell counts was performed using reference gene primer amplification. This table comes from immunoSEQ multiplex PCR, and its TCRdb copy is limited to in-frame clones, with some not included. From that table come the V and J calls and clone size; the DNA was used to work out D and trimming. The sample lists over 95,000 clones, less than 85% occurring once. CDR1 and CDR2 (germline): SGHRS, YFSETQ. The CDR3 extends over 13 amino acids. V shed 7 bases and J 3 bases; nucleotides not matched to a gene: 4. The source is a human donor in a cohort sampled during active COVID-19. The source material was peripheral blood. The gene calls are TRBV5-1 and TRBJ2-7, with 10 bases lining up with TRBD1. DNA of the CDR3: TGCGCCAGCCGGGGACAGGGGAGCTACGAGCAGTACTTC. It specifies CASRGQGSYEQYF.